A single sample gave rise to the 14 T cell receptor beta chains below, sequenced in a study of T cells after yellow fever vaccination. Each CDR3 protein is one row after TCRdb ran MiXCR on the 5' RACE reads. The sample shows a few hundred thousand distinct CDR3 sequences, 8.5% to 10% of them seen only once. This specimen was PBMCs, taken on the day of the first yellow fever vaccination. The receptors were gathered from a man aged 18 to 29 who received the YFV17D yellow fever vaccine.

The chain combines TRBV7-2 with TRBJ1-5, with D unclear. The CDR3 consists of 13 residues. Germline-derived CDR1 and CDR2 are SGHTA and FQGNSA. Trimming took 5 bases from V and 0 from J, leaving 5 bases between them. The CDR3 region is CASSEYSNQPQHF. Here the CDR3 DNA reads TGTGCCAGCAGCGAATATAGCAATCAGCCCCAGCATTTT.

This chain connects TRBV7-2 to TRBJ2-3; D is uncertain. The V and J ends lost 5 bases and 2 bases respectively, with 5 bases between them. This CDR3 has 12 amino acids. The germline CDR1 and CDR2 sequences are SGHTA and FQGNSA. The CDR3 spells CASSATTDTQYF. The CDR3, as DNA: TGTGCCAGCAGCGCCACCACAGATACGCAGTATTTT.

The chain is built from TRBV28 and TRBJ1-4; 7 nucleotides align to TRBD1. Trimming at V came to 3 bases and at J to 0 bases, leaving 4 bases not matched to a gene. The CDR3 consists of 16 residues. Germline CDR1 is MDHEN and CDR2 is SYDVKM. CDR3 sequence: CASSFSQGATNEKLFF. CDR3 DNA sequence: TGTGCCAGCAGTTTCTCCCAGGGGGCAACTAATGAAAAACTGTTTTTT.

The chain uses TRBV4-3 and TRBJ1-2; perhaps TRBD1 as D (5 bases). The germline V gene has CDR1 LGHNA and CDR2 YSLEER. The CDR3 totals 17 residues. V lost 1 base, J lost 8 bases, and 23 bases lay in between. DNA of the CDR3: TGCGCCAGCAGCCAAGGGGGCCTGGGTACCTATTTAAAGGGCTACACCTTC. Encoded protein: CASSQGGLGTYLKGYTF.

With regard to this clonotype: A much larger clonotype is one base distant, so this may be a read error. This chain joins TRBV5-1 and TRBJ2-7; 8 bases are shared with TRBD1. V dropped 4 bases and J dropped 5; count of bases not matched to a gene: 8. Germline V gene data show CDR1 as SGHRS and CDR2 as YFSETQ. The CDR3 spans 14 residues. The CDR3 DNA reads TGCGCCAGCAGCGATATACAGGGGGTGAACGAGCAGTACTTC. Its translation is CASSDIQGVNEQYF.

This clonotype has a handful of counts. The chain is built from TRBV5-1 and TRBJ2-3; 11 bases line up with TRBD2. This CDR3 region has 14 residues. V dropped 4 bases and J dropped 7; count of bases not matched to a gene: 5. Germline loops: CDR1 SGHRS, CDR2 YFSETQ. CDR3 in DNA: TGCGCCAGCAGCCCTAGCGGGGGGTTCAATACGCAGTATTTT. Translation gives CASSPSGGFNTQYF. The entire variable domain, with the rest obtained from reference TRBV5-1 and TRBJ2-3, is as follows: KAGVTQTPRYLIKTRGQQVTLSCSPISGHRSVSWYQQTPGQGLQFLFEYFSETQRNKGNFPGRFSGRQFSNSRSEMNVSTLELGDSALYLCASSPSGGFNTQYFGPGTRLTVL.

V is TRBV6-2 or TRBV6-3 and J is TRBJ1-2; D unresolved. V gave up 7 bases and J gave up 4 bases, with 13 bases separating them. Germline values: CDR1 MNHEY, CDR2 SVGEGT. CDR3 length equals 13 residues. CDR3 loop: CASNHRGGYGYTF. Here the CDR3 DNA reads TGTGCCAGCAATCATCGGGGTGGCTATGGCTACACCTTC.

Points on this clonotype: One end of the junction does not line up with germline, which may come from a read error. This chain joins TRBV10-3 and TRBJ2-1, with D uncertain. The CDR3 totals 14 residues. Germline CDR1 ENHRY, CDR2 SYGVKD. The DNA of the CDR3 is TGTGCCCTCAGTTCGGATCAAGACGGAAAAAGAAGGTTCTTC. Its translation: CALSSDQDGKRRFF.

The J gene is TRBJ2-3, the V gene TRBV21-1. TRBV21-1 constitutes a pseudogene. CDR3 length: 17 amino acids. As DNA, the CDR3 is TGTGCCAGCAGCAAACCAGCTCTAGCGGGGGGCACAGATACGCAGTATTTT. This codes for CASSKPALAGGTDTQYF.

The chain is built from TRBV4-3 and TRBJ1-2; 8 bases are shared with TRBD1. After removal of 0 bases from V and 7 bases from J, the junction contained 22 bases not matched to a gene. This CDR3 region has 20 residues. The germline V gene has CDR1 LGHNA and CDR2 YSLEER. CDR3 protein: CASSQDFPHMRDRGLGGYTF. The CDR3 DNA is TGCGCCAGCAGCCAAGATTTTCCCCACATGCGAGACAGGGGATTAGGTGGCTACACCTTC.

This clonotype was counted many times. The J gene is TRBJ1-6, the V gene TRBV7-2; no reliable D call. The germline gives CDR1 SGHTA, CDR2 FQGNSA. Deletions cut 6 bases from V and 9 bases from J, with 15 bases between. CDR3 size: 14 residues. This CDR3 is CASRRQKEGSPLHF. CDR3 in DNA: TGTGCCAGCAGACGGCAGAAGGAGGGTTCACCCCTCCACTTT.

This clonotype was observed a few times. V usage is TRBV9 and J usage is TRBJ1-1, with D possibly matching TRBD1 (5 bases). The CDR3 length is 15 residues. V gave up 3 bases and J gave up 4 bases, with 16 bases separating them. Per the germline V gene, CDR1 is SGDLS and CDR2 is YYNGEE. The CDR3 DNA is TGTGCCAGCAGCGCAGAGGGGACGGGGGGCACTGAAGCTTTCTTT. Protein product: CASSAEGTGGTEAFF.

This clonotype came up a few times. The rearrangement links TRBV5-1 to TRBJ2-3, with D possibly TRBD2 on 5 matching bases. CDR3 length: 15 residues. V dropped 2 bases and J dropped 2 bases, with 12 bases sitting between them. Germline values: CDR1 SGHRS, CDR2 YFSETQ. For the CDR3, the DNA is TGCGCCAGCAGCTTAAGCGGAGGAGTCACAGATACGCAGTATTTT. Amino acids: CASSLSGGVTDTQYF. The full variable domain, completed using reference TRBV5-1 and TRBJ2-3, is KAGVTQTPRYLIKTRGQQVTLSCSPISGHRSVSWYQQTPGQGLQFLFEYFSETQRNKGNFPGRFSGRQFSNSRSEMNVSTLELGDSALYLCASSLSGGVTDTQYFGPGTRLTVL.

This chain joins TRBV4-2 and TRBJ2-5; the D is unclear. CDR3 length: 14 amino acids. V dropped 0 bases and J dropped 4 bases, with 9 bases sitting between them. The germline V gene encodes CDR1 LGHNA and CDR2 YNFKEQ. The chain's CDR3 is CASSQEEGAETQYF. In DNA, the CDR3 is TGTGCCAGCAGCCAAGAAGAAGGCGCAGAGACCCAGTACTTC.